This TCR beta chain was captured by sequencing in a study of shared clonotypes between healthy human individuals. Study outcomes and limitations: Estimated clonotype richness was generally higher in naive than memory subsets. Several donors showed sharing of about 5.5% of naive CD4 clonotypes.

Splitting the CD4+ cells yielded a CD45RA+ naive subset and a CD45RA-negative memory subset. This CDR3 comprises 14 residues. Deletions cut 1 base from V and 6 bases from J, with 10 bases between. Germline V gene lookup returns CDR1 LGHNA and CDR2 YSLEER. Concerning this clone itself: No antigen is known for it.

In the original processing: Junction-only immunoSEQ sequences carried no quality scores, so filtering differed. TCRdb keeps only in-frame clones here, not all; method: immunoSEQ multiplex PCR. Clone size and V and J calls were adopted from that table, with D and trimming inferred from the DNA. The sample records approximately 2.5 million clones, over 85% being singletons. This clonotype was obtained from a man aged 18 to 30 in good health. Material for sequencing was naive CD4+ T cells sorted from blood. As to subset: CD45RA+ positively selected. The chain links TRBV4-3 to TRBJ2-1; D is unresolved. The CDR3 DNA reads as TGCGCCAGCAGCCAAGGGTATGGACCCAATGAGCAGTTCTTC. Translation: CASSQGYGPNEQFF.